The 23 T cell receptor beta chains below were found in one sample sequenced in a study of Graves' ophthalmopathy and Graves' hyperthyroidism. As the template, RNA transcripts were used to amplify TCR beta CDR3 regions. An initial RT-PCR round employing HTBI primers preceded a second-round multiplex PCR. TCRdb reprocessed the multiplex PCR reads with MiXCR, giving one entry per CDR3 protein. The sample has 300,000 to 350,000 distinct CDR3 sequences, 15% to 20% seen once. Sequenced input: peripheral blood. All receptors come from an adult man with Graves' ophthalmopathy.

This clonotype was found many times. J is TRBJ1-5 and V is TRBV5-5; no clear D. The V end was cut by 1 base, the J end by 4 bases, with 6 bases between. Germline-derived CDR1 and CDR2 are SGHKS and YYEKEE (reference sequence). The CDR3 spans 13 residues. The CDR3 DNA follows: TGTGCCAGCAGCTTGCTACAGAATCAGCCCCAGCATTTT. The encoded protein is CASSLLQNQPQHF.

This clonotype was recorded many times. This sequence joins TRBV6-2 or TRBV6-3 and TRBJ2-2; no clear D gene. Germline assignment: CDR1 MNHEY and CDR2 SVGEGT. The CDR3 has 14 residues. V lost 8 bases and J 6 bases, leaving 16 bases between the germline ends. CDR3 protein: CASLVDLVSGELFF. For the CDR3, the DNA is TGTGCCAGCCTAGTAGACCTAGTTTCCGGGGAGCTGTTTTTT.

In this sample, this clonotype turned up once. The genes are TRBV6-2 or TRBV6-3 and TRBJ2-6, with 7 bases identical to TRBD1. The CDR3 runs 19 residues. Germline lookup yields CDR1 MNHEY and CDR2 SVGEGT. V lost 5 bases, J lost 0 bases, and 13 bases stayed unmatched. The CDR3 region is CASSTQKGQLFSGANVLTF. CDR3 DNA sequence: TGTGCCAGCAGTACGCAAAAGGGACAGCTATTCTCTGGGGCCAACGTCCTGACTTTC.

This clonotype was observed many times. This chain joins TRBV7-8 and TRBJ2-5; D is possibly TRBD2 (5 bases). The CDR3 sequence is 14 residues long. Trimming cost V 0 bases and J 2 bases, with 7 bases left between them. Per germline, CDR1 SGHVS and CDR2 FQNEAQ. For the CDR3, the DNA is TGTGCCAGCAGCTTAGCGCCGGGACAAGAGACCCAGTACTTC. The encoded protein is CASSLAPGQETQYF.

This clonotype has at least ten counts. The J gene is TRBJ2-7, the V gene TRBV19; D not certain. Per germline, CDR1 LNHDA and CDR2 SQIVND (reference sequence). CDR3 length equals 14 residues. Trimming shortened V by 3 bases and J by 1 base, and 10 bases separated the two germline ends. The CDR3 reads CASSMKGYSYEQYF. CDR3 in DNA: TGTGCCAGTAGTATGAAGGGATATTCCTACGAGCAGTACTTC.

A few counts support this clonotype. The rearrangement joins TRBV15 to TRBJ2-5; TRBD1 agrees at 8 bases. The CDR3 is 13 residues long. V lost 6 bases and J lost 5; bases outside the gene matches: 5. The germline V gene has CDR1 LNHNV and CDR2 YYDKDF (reference sequence). In DNA, the CDR3 is TGTGCCACCAGTGGACAGGGAACGGAGACCCAGTACTTC. Its protein product is CATSGQGTETQYF.

This clonotype was counted many times. The chain recombines TRBV30 with TRBJ2-1; no clear D gene. This CDR3 has 13 residues. V lost 0 bases to trimming and J lost 10 bases, with 13 bases between them. Germline V gene data show CDR1 as GTSNPN and CDR2 as SVGIG (reference sequence). CDR3 in DNA: TGTGCCTGGAGTGTTTCGGTGCTGAGGGAGCAGTTCTTC. It codes for CAWSVSVLREQFF.

In its sample, this clonotype was seen many times. The chain is built from TRBV27 and TRBJ1-2, with a possible D match to TRBD1 (6 bases). Deletions cut 0 bases from V and 7 bases from J, with 18 bases between. Germline CDR1 and CDR2: MNHEY and SMNVEV (reference sequence). The CDR3 loop spans 16 amino acids. CDR3 bases: TGTGCCAGCAGTTTATCGAGAGGGGGGGGAAGCGTTGGCTACACCTTC. As protein: CASSLSRGGGSVGYTF.

In its sample, this clonotype was seen many times. This sequence joins TRBV20-1 and TRBJ1-5; perhaps TRBD1 as D (6 bases). The V gene's germline CDR1 is DFQATT and CDR2 SNEGSKA (reference sequence). V lost 1 base and J 5 bases, leaving 12 bases between the germline ends. The CDR3 has 14 residues. CDR3 nucleotides: TGCAGTGCTAGAGCAGACAGGATTGATCAGCCCCAGCATTTT. This encodes CSARADRIDQPQHF.

There are many counts of this clonotype. The J gene is TRBJ2-7, the V gene TRBV9, with 12 nucleotides matching TRBD2. With 5 bases clipped from V and 5 bases from J, the junction kept 8 bases outside the gene matches. Germline V gene lookup returns CDR1 SGDLS and CDR2 YYNGEE. This CDR3 is 15 amino acids long. CDR3 nucleotides: TGTGCCAGCAGTGAGACTAGCGGGAGTAGTCACGAGCAGTACTTC. This gives the protein CASSETSGSSHEQYF. Combining the CDR3 with reference TRBV9 and TRBJ2-7 gives the whole variable domain DSGVTQTPKHLITATGQRVTLRCSPRSGDLSVYWYQQSLDQGLQFLIQYYNGEERAKGNILERFSAQQFPDLHSELNLSSLELGDSALYFCASSETSGSSHEQYFGPGTRLTVT.

This clonotype has ten or more counts. V and J are TRBV25-1 and TRBJ1-1; no reliable D call. Per the germline V gene, CDR1 is MGHDK and CDR2 is SYGVNS. The CDR3 has 15 residues. With 3 bases removed from V and 0 bases from J, the gap between germline ends came to 11 bases. CDR3: CASSDTHTLNTEAFF. The CDR3 DNA reads TGTGCCAGCAGTGACACCCACACCTTGAACACTGAAGCTTTCTTT.

This clonotype was detected ten times or more. This chain links TRBV20-1 with TRBJ2-4, with unresolved D. The CDR3 has 17 amino acids. CDR1 and CDR2 from the germline V gene are DFQATT and SNEGSKA (reference sequence). V gave up 0 bases and J gave up 0 bases, with 15 bases separating them. CDR3 sequence (DNA): TGCAGTGCTAGAGATTCTGGACCCAGACTAGCCAAAAACATTCAGTACTTC. This translates into CSARDSGPRLAKNIQYF.

In this sample, this clonotype turned up many times. This rearrangement joins TRBV6-2 or TRBV6-3 to TRBJ2-5, with TRBD2 matching 9 bases. The CDR3 is 15 residues long. The germline V gene encodes CDR1 MNHEY and CDR2 SVGEGT. The V segment lost 3 bases and the J segment 5 bases; nucleotides outside the gene matches: 7. The CDR3 sequence: CASSYPSSGTETQYF. The CDR3 DNA reads as TGTGCCAGCAGTTATCCCTCTAGCGGGACGGAGACCCAGTACTTC.

A word on this clonotype: The junction departs from the called germline gene at one end, perhaps through a read error. The V gene is TRBV12-3 or TRBV12-4, the J gene TRBJ2-2, with D maybe TRBD2 (6 bases). The CDR3 consists of 16 residues. The CDR3 protein is CASSLGSAGVTGELSF. The CDR3 DNA sequence: TGTGCCAGCAGTTTAGGGTCAGCGGGCGTCACCGGGGAGCTGTCTTTT.

This clonotype was counted many times. J is TRBJ1-5 and V is TRBV7-9, with D maybe TRBD1 (5 bases). Trimming removed 3 bases at V and 6 bases at J, with 12 bases between. This CDR3 spans 14 amino acids. Germline CDR1 is SEHNR and CDR2 is FQNEAQ (reference sequence). In DNA form, the CDR3 reads TGTGCCAGCAGCTTCGGCGGGGGGGGTCAGCCCCAGCATTTT. It is translated as CASSFGGGGQPQHF.

Points on this clonotype: This may arise from a read error, as a much more abundant clone is one base away. This chain links TRBV5-1 with TRBJ2-2; 12 bases line up with TRBD2. Germline assignment: CDR1 SGHRS and CDR2 YFSETQ. Trimming cost V 5 bases and J 2 bases; bases outside gene matches: 10. CDR3 size: 18 residues. The CDR3 DNA sequence: TGCGCCAGCAGAAAGACTAGCGGGAGTAGGCTCAACACCGGGGAGCTGTTTTTT. It yields the protein CASRKTSGSRLNTGELFF.

This clonotype came up many times. This chain uses TRBV7-2 with TRBJ2-7; 10 bases fit TRBD2. V shed 0 bases and J 6 bases; nucleotides not matched to a gene: 5. CDR1 is SGHTA, CDR2 FQGNSA, per germline. The CDR3 is made up of 15 amino acids. This CDR3 is CASSLASGRAREQYF. CDR3 bases: TGTGCCAGCAGCTTAGCGAGCGGGAGGGCCCGCGAGCAGTACTTC.

This clonotype was seen ten or more times. The genes are TRBV30 and TRBJ2-7; 7 bases are shared with TRBD1. There are 13 residues in the CDR3. From germline, CDR1 is GTSNPN and CDR2 SVGIG (reference sequence). Trimming cost V 4 bases and J 5 bases; bases outside gene matches: 8. The DNA for the CDR3 is TGTGCCTGGAAAGGGGGCGATCCCCACGAGCAGTACTTC. Residues: CAWKGGDPHEQYF.

This clonotype was observed many times. V is TRBV5-5 and J is TRBJ2-7; 10 bases are shared with TRBD1. V lost 4 bases to trimming and J lost 4 bases; unmatched junction nucleotides: 5. This CDR3 comprises 14 residues. The germline CDR1 and CDR2 sequences are SGHKS and YYEKEE (reference sequence). The CDR3 here is CASSDRGLKYEQYF. In nucleotides, the CDR3 is TGTGCCAGCAGCGACAGGGGGCTGAAGTACGAGCAGTACTTC.

This clonotype was counted at least ten times. The chain is built from TRBV30 and TRBJ1-2, with unresolved D. Germline values: CDR1 GTSNPN, CDR2 SVGIG (reference sequence). Between the trimmed V and J ends, which lost 4 bases and 5 bases, there was a span of 20 bases. The CDR3 covers 15 residues. In DNA form, the CDR3 reads TGTGCCTGGACCAGGAGCGGGGATCCTACGTATGGCTACACCTTC. Translating gives CAWTRSGDPTYGYTF.

This clonotype has more than one count but fewer than ten. The chain couples TRBV9 to TRBJ1-1; D ambiguous. Trimming took 4 bases from V and 0 from J, leaving 19 bases between them. There are 17 residues in the CDR3. Germline V lookup: CDR1 SGDLS, CDR2 YYNGEE. The CDR3 region is CASSFISDGRMNTEAFF. CDR3 coding DNA: TGTGCCAGCAGCTTCATTTCGGACGGGCGGATGAACACTGAAGCTTTCTTT.

This clonotype was seen ten or more times. The chain carries TRBV7-2 and TRBJ2-2, with 8 bases matching TRBD2. This CDR3 contains 14 residues. Germline values: CDR1 SGHTA, CDR2 FQGNSA. The CDR3 region is CAAREGMGTGELFF. In DNA form, the CDR3 reads TGTGCAGCCCGGGAGGGGATGGGCACCGGGGAGCTGTTTTTT.

This clonotype was recorded at least ten times. The V gene is TRBV6-2 or TRBV6-3, the J gene TRBJ2-2, with 11 bases fitting TRBD1. Germline assignment: CDR1 MNHEY and CDR2 SVGEGT. The CDR3 sequence is 17 residues long. Trimming took 6 bases from V and 6 from J; bases not matched to a gene: 12. The CDR3 here is CASSASPGQGAAGELFF. The DNA for the CDR3 is TGTGCCAGCAGCGCATCGCCTGGACAGGGGGCCGCCGGGGAGCTGTTTTTT.